The source of this TCR beta chain is a study of metastatic and nonmetastatic thyroid tumors. Study context: The study looked at repertoires side by side in blood and in tumor or nodule tissue from malignant and benign thyroid patients.

Each patient came to thyroid surgery without any prior treatment (of any kind). Methods used by the authors: The study built a papillary thyroid cancer distant-metastasis classifier from CDR3 differences across clinicopathological groups. TCRdb re-called the PCR reads through MiXCR. The V and J calls reflect TCRdb's pipeline rather than the authors' work. Among 18,000 or so clones listed, 25% to 35% were seen once. Overall study findings and caveats: The reported finding was significantly higher TCR beta diversity in malignant thyroid tumors relative to benign nodules, in blood and tumor.

This clone was observed a handful of times. No antigen is known for it. Material for sequencing was tumor tissue. The clonotype comes from a female donor with papillary thyroid cancer or a benign thyroid nodule (not recorded which). Some clones in this sample may be carry-over from other donors' samples.

The CDR3 nucleotides read TGTGCCAGCAGTTTATGGGCAGGGTCCCAGACCGGGGAGCTGTTTTTT. Its protein product is CASSLWAGSQTGELFF. The rearrangement joins TRBV28 to TRBJ2-2, with D possibly being TRBD1 (5 bases). CDR1 MDHEN and CDR2 SYDVKM come from the germline V gene. Between the trimmed V and J ends, which lost 0 bases and 5 bases, there was a span of 13 bases. The CDR3 has 16 amino acids.